The source of this TCR beta chain is a study of graft-versus-host responses after intestinal transplantation (TCRdb year 2021). With regard to the full study: Recipients received multivisceral, liver-intestinal, or isolated intestinal transplants. Every recipient was given anti-thymocyte globulin induction, then maintenance tacrolimus and steroids for around three years. After intestinal transplantation, graft-versus-host and host-versus-graft alloreactive T cell clones in the graft, circulation and bone marrow were tracked using bulk TCR-beta CDR3 sequencing. Alloreactive clones were identified by sequencing pre-transplant mixed lymphocyte reaction products and comparing these products with unstimulated pre-transplant donor and recipient T cells. Of the roughly 25 intestinal transplant recipients enrolled in the cohort, one of whom was a retransplant, a few patients without pretransplant specimens were excluded. Donor T cell macrochimerism was defined as a peak of at least 4% donor T cells among recipient peripheral blood mononuclear cells. Instead of going to the commercial service, samples from a few later patients were sequenced in-house on an Illumina MiSeq and processed with MiXCR.

Library preparation was by the immunoSEQ multiplex PCR assay. For most patients, genomic DNA was isolated with the Qiagen DNeasy Blood and Tissue Kit and sent frozen to Adaptive Biotechnologies for TCR sequencing. For most patients, high-throughput TCR-beta CDR3 sequencing of genomic DNA was performed by Adaptive Biotechnologies. The study's processing was this. Adaptive's ImmunoSEQ software was the source of the TCR sequencing data for over 15 patients, while three other patients were processed with MiXCR and VDJtools. CD4 versus CD8 sorting errors were corrected by removing sequences found in both subsets at a frequency ratio below 5:1. CDR3 nucleotide sequences shared by donor and recipient were removed because the origin of these sequences could not be assigned. Alloreactive clones required at least 2-fold expansion over unstimulated cells and minimum CFSE-low frequency of 0.002% (template counts) or 0.001% (read counts). Clones detected in sequenced pre-transplant spleen, lymph node, or MLR CFSE-low populations of the donor or recipient were defined as mappable. The cumulative frequency of alloreactive clones was calculated as a percentage of all sequences, weighted by copy number. The clones in this table, taken by TCRdb from immuneACCESS, are in-frame only. Not every clone is retained; where verified, under half of the shortfall comes from an unresolved V gene, and the cause of the rest is unknown. That table is the source of V, J and clone size, and D and trimming were worked out from the DNA. Recorded for this sample are 90,000 to 150,000 clones; over 80% of them occurred a single time. The ten largest clones capture over 0.1% of the sample.

According to the germline V gene, CDR1 reads ENHRY and CDR2 reads SYGVKD. Relative to germline, V is missing 1 base and J is missing 1 base, with 9 bases of the junction outside any gene match. The CDR3, cysteine through phenylalanine, is 17 amino acids long. The read is trimmed to its CDR3 DNA, 51 bases read in frame from base 1. Findings and caveats that apply to the study as a whole: In patients with donor T cell macrochimerism, the allografts had high GvH to HvG T cell clonal ratios. GvH clones were detected in recipient bone marrow, and some appeared earlier in ileal mucosa or blood, consistent with an intestinal mucosal origin. Early after transplant, peak levels of circulating GvH clones were associated with declines in HvG clones. The relatively low number and heterogeneity of intestinal transplant patients limited the conclusions.

What this sample's time point label stands for: cells obtained before transplantation from donor or recipient. CD3+CD4+ and CD3+CD8+ populations were FACS-sorted from unstimulated pre-transplant donor and recipient cells taken from spleen or lymph nodes. Turning to this clone: Its target antigen remains unknown. No clone much larger than this one lies a single base away; base qualities are absent.

The sequence is built from TRBV10-3 and TRBJ2-7; 8 central nucleotides agree with TRBD2. This sample comprised unstimulated CD4+ T cells sorted from spleen or lymph node cells, obtained before intestinal transplant. The origin of this receptor is a human donor who received an intestinal transplant. The CDR3 protein: CAISEFGGGLDSYEQYF. The DNA sequence is TGTGCCATCAGTGAGTTCGGGGGGGGGCTAGATTCCTACGAGCAGTACTTC.